This T cell receptor (beta chain) was profiled in a study of beta chain features in type 1 diabetes. Study-wide results and limits: All four CD4+ subsets from Type 1 diabetes patients carried moderately but significantly shorter TCRB CDR3s.

This clone was recorded a few times. The antigen is not known. Expressed TCRB transcripts were sequenced, since all the RNA that had been isolated was reverse transcribed. Only in-frame clones appear in the TCRdb table, and some are missing; sequencing was by immunoSEQ multiplex PCR. The sample has about 660,000 clones, around 15% seen once; the top ten hold around 0.04%. The CDR3 is 16 amino acids. Trimming cost V 4 bases and J 7 bases, with 20 bases left between them. The V gene's germline CDR1 is SGHNT and CDR2 YYREEE (reference sequence). What was sequenced was naive CD4+ T cells from blood. The chain is built from TRBV5-4 and TRBJ2-2; the D is unclear. This sequence was found in a man younger than 30 with type 1 diabetes. The CDR3 protein is CASSQAMGYVGGELFF. CDR3 nucleotides: TGTGCCAGCAGCCAGGCGATGGGTTACGTTGGCGGGGAGCTGTTTTTT. Filled out from reference TRBV5-4 and TRBJ2-2, the complete variable domain reads ETGVTQSPTHLIKTRGQQVTLRCSSQSGHNTVSWYQQALGQGPQFIFQYYREEENGRGNFPPRFSGLQFPNYSSELNVNALELDDSALYLCASSQAMGYVGGELFFGEGSRLTVL.